This is a list of T cell receptor beta chains from one sample in a study of spatial heterogeneity in lung cancer. TCRdb reanalysed the 5' RACE reads using MiXCR and keeps one entry per CDR3 protein. The sample lists about 28,000 distinct CDR3 sequences, 7.5% to 10% occurring once. The input for sequencing was PBMCs, taken at surgery. These receptors all stem from a female donor with early-stage non-small cell lung cancer. Both conserved end residues are part of each CDR3. Fields, in order: V gene, CDR3 length, clone size, D gene, J gene, CDR3 protein, CDR3 DNA. A D gene is named only where the DNA matches it firmly. Some rows have no size entry. The others give once, few or many, or a class for an expanded clone.

>TRBV6-6|15|many|TRBD1|TRBJ1-4
CASRPRDRGYEKLFF
TGTGCCAGCAGGCCCCGGGACAGGGGTTATGAAAAACTGTTTTTT
>TRBV20-1|14|many|TRBD1|TRBJ2-1
CSARPTGAYNEQFF
TGCAGTGCTAGGCCCACAGGGGCCTACAATGAGCAGTTCTTC
>TRBV30|13|few|TRBD2|TRBJ2-3
CAWSVGGTDTQYF
TGTGCCTGGAGTGTGGGGGGGACAGATACGCAGTATTTT
>TRBV7-6|13|many|TRBD2|TRBJ2-1
CASSDFTSAGQFF
TGTGCCAGCAGCGACTTTACTAGCGCGGGGCAGTTCTTC
>TRBV18|14|few|-|TRBJ2-2
CASSPIREFGELFF
TGTGCCAGCTCTCCAATCCGGGAGTTCGGGGAGCTGTTTTTT
>TRBV30|13|few|-|TRBJ2-2
CAWSTSRAGELFF
TGTGCCTGGAGTACAAGCAGGGCCGGGGAGCTGTTTTTT
>TRBV10-3|12|few|TRBD1|TRBJ1-1
CANRGLNTEAFF
TGTGCCAACAGGGGATTGAACACTGAAGCTTTCTTT
>TRBV5-1|14|many|-|TRBJ2-1
CASSLVAAYNEQFF
TGCGCCAGCAGCTTGGTGGCAGCCTACAATGAGCAGTTCTTC
>TRBV29-1|13|many|-|TRBJ2-2
CSVSYTAGGELFF
TGCAGCGTTTCCTACACGGCCGGCGGGGAGCTGTTTTTT
>TRBV27|15|-|TRBD2|TRBJ2-3
CASRFGLAKTDTQYF
TGTGCCAGCAGGTTTGGACTAGCGAAGACAGATACGCAGTATTTT
>TRBV20-1|13|-|TRBD1|TRBJ1-1
CSVGDRGQTEAFF
TGCAGTGTGGGGGACAGGGGTCAAACTGAAGCTTTCTTT
>TRBV4-3|17|few|TRBD2|TRBJ2-1
CASSQVRLAGEFNEQFF
TGCGCCAGCAGCCAAGTTCGACTAGCGGGAGAGTTCAATGAGCAGTTCTTC
>TRBV20-1|12|few|-|TRBJ2-2
CSARDDTGELFF
TGCAGTGCTAGAGATGATACCGGGGAGCTGTTTTTT
>TRBV6-1|14|many|TRBD2|TRBJ2-3
CASQTSGSTDTQYF
TGTGCCAGCCAGACTAGCGGCAGCACAGATACGCAGTATTTT
>TRBV29-1|14|-|TRBD2|TRBJ2-1
CSGKGLAGGNEQFF
TGCAGCGGGAAGGGACTAGCGGGAGGCAATGAGCAGTTCTTC
>TRBV5-6|13|many|-|TRBJ2-5
CASTLGQLETQYF
TGTGCCAGCACCCTGGGGCAGCTGGAGACCCAGTACTTC
>TRBV6-1|18|many|-|TRBJ2-7
CASSERGSLTRRPYEQYF
TGTGCCAGCAGTGAAAGGGGATCCCTCACCCGGCGCCCCTACGAGCAGTACTTC
>TRBV7-3|14|many|-|TRBJ2-2
CASSSQTGPGELFF
TGTGCCAGCAGCTCCCAGACGGGGCCCGGGGAGCTGTTTTTT
>TRBV20-1|16|many|-|TRBJ2-1
CSAPPASAEHYNEQFF
TGCAGTGCACCCCCGGCCAGCGCAGAACATTACAATGAGCAGTTCTTC
>TRBV5-1|15|few|-|TRBJ2-1
CASSLTGVHYNEQFF
TGCGCCAGCAGCTTGACGGGAGTACACTACAATGAGCAGTTCTTC
>TRBV6-1|15|-|TRBD1|TRBJ1-5
CASSVDRAGNQPQHF
TGTGCCAGCAGTGTGGACAGGGCAGGCAATCAGCCCCAGCATTTT
>TRBV6-1|21|few|TRBD1|TRBJ2-2
CASMTPWTGQGVSANTGELFF
TGTGCCAGCATGACCCCTTGGACAGGGCAAGGGGTCAGCGCGAACACCGGGGAGCTGTTTTTT
>TRBV28|16|-|TRBD2|TRBJ2-7
CACTSGVGTRPYEQYF
TGTGCCTGCACCTCTGGCGTGGGGACTAGACCCTACGAGCAGTACTTC
>TRBV24-1|12|-|-|TRBJ1-2
CATSEDGCGYTF
TGTGCCACCAGTGAGGACGGATGTGGCTACACCTTC
>TRBV12-3/TRBV12-4|13|few|-|TRBJ1-1
CASSPRVNTEAFF
TGTGCCAGCAGTCCCCGGGTGAACACTGAAGCTTTCTTT
>TRBV6-1|13|many|-|TRBJ2-5
CASRTPYQETQYF
TGTGCCAGCAGGACACCGTACCAAGAGACCCAGTACTTC
>TRBV11-3|14|few|-|TRBJ2-2
CASSPRMNTGELFF
TGTGCCAGCAGCCCCCGGATGAACACCGGGGAGCTGTTTTTT
>TRBV10-2|13|many|TRBD2|TRBJ2-1
CASRASGYNEQFF
TGCGCCAGCAGAGCTAGCGGGTACAATGAGCAGTTCTTC
>TRBV7-6|15|few|-|TRBJ1-1
CASSPRQNTNTEAFF
TGTGCCAGCAGCCCGCGACAGAATACGAACACTGAAGCTTTCTTT
>TRBV21-1|16|few|-|TRBJ2-4
CASSISSLQGANIQYF
TGTGCCAGCAGCATATCGAGTCTACAGGGTGCAAACATTCAGTACTTC
>TRBV10-1|14|many|-|TRBJ2-3
CASSDGGALDTQYF
TGCGCCAGCAGTGACGGCGGGGCCTTAGATACGCAGTATTTT
>TRBV13|17|medium-sized|-|TRBJ2-6
CASSLGLRGSGANVLTF
TGTGCCAGCAGCTTAGGCCTGAGGGGGTCCGGGGCCAACGTCCTGACTTTC
>TRBV2|13|few|-|TRBJ1-5
CASRSGVVQPQHF
TGTGCCAGCCGGTCGGGGGTTGTTCAGCCCCAGCATTTT
>TRBV11-2|13|few|-|TRBJ2-2
CASSLVGAGELFF
TGTGCCAGCAGCTTAGTTGGGGCCGGGGAGCTGTTTTTT
>TRBV18|16|many|TRBD1|TRBJ2-2
CASSLGQGMATGELFF
TGTGCCAGCTCACTGGGACAGGGTATGGCGACCGGGGAGCTGTTTTTT
>TRBV2|16|many|-|TRBJ2-6
CASSPTGTGGANVLTF
TGTGCCAGCAGTCCTACAGGGACGGGTGGGGCCAACGTCCTGACTTTC
>TRBV5-6|15|many|-|TRBJ2-6
CASSPDWSGANVLTF
TGTGCCAGCAGCCCGGACTGGTCTGGGGCCAACGTCCTGACTTTC
>TRBV19|16|-|-|TRBJ1-2
CASSIEGNGFRGGYTF
TGTGCCAGTAGTATAGAGGGAAACGGGTTCCGAGGGGGCTACACCTTC
>TRBV19|14|many|-|TRBJ2-5
CASNVDGLQETQYF
TGTGCCAGTAACGTGGACGGACTTCAAGAGACCCAGTACTTC
>TRBV9|16|-|-|TRBJ2-7
CASSVASTSLPYEQYF
TGTGCCAGCAGCGTAGCGTCGACCTCGCTACCGTACGAGCAGTACTTC
>TRBV20-1|14|-|-|TRBJ1-1
CSARDYRGNTEAFF
TGCAGTGCTAGAGATTATAGAGGCAACACTGAAGCTTTCTTT
>TRBV6-2/TRBV6-3|17|-|TRBD2|TRBJ2-1
CATQRSQFSGSYNEQFF
TGTGCCACCCAGAGATCCCAATTCAGCGGGAGCTACAATGAGCAGTTCTTC
>TRBV28|16|few|-|TRBJ2-1
CASSPADGVSYNEQFF
TGTGCCAGCAGTCCCGCGGACGGGGTTTCCTACAATGAGCAGTTCTTC
>TRBV20-1|16|many|-|TRBJ2-1
CSAKDGTRNLYNEQFF
TGCAGTGCTAAAGACGGGACCAGGAATCTCTACAATGAGCAGTTCTTC
>TRBV14|11|few|-|TRBJ1-1
CASSQGKEAFF
TGTGCCAGCAGCCAAGGTAAAGAAGCTTTCTTT
>TRBV5-1|14|many|-|TRBJ2-5
CASSLGGHEETQYF
TGCGCCAGCAGCCTGGGGGGACACGAAGAGACCCAGTACTTC
>TRBV10-3|13|few|-|TRBJ1-1
CAISGQRNTEAFF
TGTGCCATCAGTGGACAGAGGAACACTGAAGCTTTCTTT
>TRBV28|15|few|TRBD1|TRBJ2-2
CASTTGGANTGELFF
TGTGCCAGTACTACAGGGGGCGCGAACACCGGGGAGCTGTTTTTT
>TRBV28|13|many|-|TRBJ2-5
CASRGPATRPQYF
TGTGCCAGCAGAGGACCCGCTACTAGGCCCCAGTACTTC
>TRBV24-1|15|-|-|TRBJ2-3
CATSDWAGSTDTQYF
TGTGCCACCAGTGATTGGGCCGGTTCCACAGATACGCAGTATTTT